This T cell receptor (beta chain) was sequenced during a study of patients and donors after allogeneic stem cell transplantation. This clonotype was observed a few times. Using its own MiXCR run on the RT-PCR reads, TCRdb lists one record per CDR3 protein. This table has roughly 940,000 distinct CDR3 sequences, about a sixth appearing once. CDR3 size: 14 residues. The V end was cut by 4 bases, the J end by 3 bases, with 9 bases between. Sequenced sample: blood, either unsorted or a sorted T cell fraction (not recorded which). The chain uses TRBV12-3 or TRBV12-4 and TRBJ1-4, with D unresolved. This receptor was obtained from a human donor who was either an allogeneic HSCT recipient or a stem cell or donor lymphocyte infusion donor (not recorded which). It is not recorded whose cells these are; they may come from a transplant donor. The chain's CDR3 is CASSSRRANEKLFF. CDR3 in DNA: TGTGCCAGCAGTTCTCGTAGGGCTAATGAAAAACTGTTTTTT.